This entry concerns a single TCR beta chain. This clone's antigen is unknown. No base quality information exists; no much larger clone differs at one position. The V end loses 3 bases and the J end loses 7 bases, and a stretch of 4 bases separates them. Sequences DFQATT (CDR1) and SNEGSKA (CDR2) are obtained from the germline V gene (reference sequence). The CDR3 runs 10 residues from the cysteine to the phenylalanine. The read is trimmed to its CDR3 DNA, 30 bases read in frame from base 1. Interpreted using the paper, the time point label stands for: pre-transplant. Unstimulated PBMCs, after thawing, were stained for CD3, CD4 and CD8 and then FACS-sorted into CD3+CD4+ and CD3+CD8+ populations. All 8 studied subjects were randomized to immunosuppression withdrawal. The Qiagen DNeasy Blood and Tissue Kit was used for isolation of genomic DNA. High-throughput TCRbeta CDR3 sequencing of frozen genomic DNA was performed by immunoSEQ, including PCR amplification, mapping, bias correction and internal controls. The study's own analysis went as follows. Productive rearrangements were retained, and unique TCRbeta sequences were defined by the CDR3 nucleotide sequence together with the V and J gene. A sequence counted as donor-reactive only if the sequence showed at least 5-fold expansion in CFSE-low cells compared with unstimulated pre-transplant cells and had a frequency of at least 0.01%. Minimum frequency thresholds were set for each subject on the basis of the unstimulated sample with the lowest template count, so that a detection power of at least 90% was ensured. Jensen-Shannon divergence between the top 1000 TCRbeta sequences post-transplant and pre-transplant was used to measure repertoire turnover. Two-sided Fisher's exact tests were used to test for changes in the detection of donor-reactive sequences. This is the immuneACCESS table as TCRdb keeps it, with only in-frame sequences that have V and J called. A part of the clones is gone; compared with another copy, unresolved V genes explain less than half, and the rest is unexplained. From that table come the V and J calls and clone size; the DNA was used to work out D and trimming. For this sample there are about 74,000 clones; about four fifths appear just once. The ten largest clones represent about 0.6% of the sample.

This specimen belongs to a study of T cell clones after liver transplantation (dated by TCRdb to about 2019). Describing the broader study: Samples were obtained from ITN030ST, a randomized trial in which withdrawal of immunosuppression was attempted within 2 years of liver transplantation. Donor-reactive T cell clones were identified by TCRbeta sequencing following a pre-transplant mixed lymphocyte reaction and were subsequently tracked in post-transplant blood. As an antigen-independent comparator for the donor-reactive sequences, third party-reactive TCRbeta sequences from pre-transplant MLRs were identified as well. Three of the eight recipients were HCV-positive; the others were transplanted for non-autoimmune, non-viral indications. No induction therapy was given to the subjects, and standard immunosuppression was administered until randomization at 12-24 months post-transplant. Tolerance was defined as complete immunosuppression withdrawal for at least one year with no rise in liver enzymes beyond twice the upper limit of normal. Blood samples were collected pre-transplant, pre-randomization before withdrawal, and post-randomization after either full withdrawal or failed withdrawal. Of the 8 liver transplant recipients making up the studied cohort, 3 were classified as tolerant and 5 as non-tolerant. Overall study results and their limits: Donor-reactive sequences declined more than third party-reactive ones, suggesting partial antigen-specific deletion unrelated to withdrawal success. In most of the 8 subjects, circulating donor-reactive CD4 TCRbeta sequences decreased significantly after transplant, regardless of tolerance or HCV status. Conclusions were preliminary, limited by small, heterogeneous patient numbers and non-standardized post-transplant time points. Since no allograft tissue specimens were available, donor-reactive T cells may have migrated into the graft instead of being deleted. When repertoire turnover was accounted for, significantly reduced detection of donor-reactive sequences was found in 7 of 8 subjects for CD4 and in 8 of 8 subjects for CD8. Low numbers of available donor cells limited the measurable donor-reactive repertoire in two subjects.

Sequencing was performed on CD4+ T cells from blood, taken before liver transplant. The clonotype was recovered from a human donor who received a liver transplant. The receptor chain draws on TRBV20-1 and TRBJ2-1; no D gene can be assigned with confidence. Read as DNA, the sequence is TGCAGTGCTAGCGTAAATGAGCAGTTCTTC. This translates into CSASVNEQFF.